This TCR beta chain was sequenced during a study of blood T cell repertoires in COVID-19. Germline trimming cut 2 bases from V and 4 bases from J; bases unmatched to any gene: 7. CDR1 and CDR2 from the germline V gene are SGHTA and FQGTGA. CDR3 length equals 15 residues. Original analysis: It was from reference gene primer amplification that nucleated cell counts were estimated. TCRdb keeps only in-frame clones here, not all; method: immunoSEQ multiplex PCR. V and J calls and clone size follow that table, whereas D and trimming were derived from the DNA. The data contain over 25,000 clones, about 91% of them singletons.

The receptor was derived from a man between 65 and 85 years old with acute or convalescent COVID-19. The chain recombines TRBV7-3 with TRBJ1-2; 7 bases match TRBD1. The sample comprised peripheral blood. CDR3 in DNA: TGTGCCAGCAGCTTAGATGGGGACAGCTCCTATGGCTACACCTTC. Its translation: CASSLDGDSSYGYTF.